This T cell receptor beta chain is drawn from a study of blood T cell repertoires in COVID-19. Overall study: Material from acute and convalescent COVID-19 was sourced from the United States, Italy and Spain.

TCRdb's table, derived via immunoSEQ multiplex PCR, lists solely in-frame clones and lacks some. Of roughly 70,000 clones in the sample, less than 95% were seen once. The CDR3 contains 16 residues. The germline V gene has CDR1 SGHNT and CDR2 YYREEE (reference sequence). Trimming pared 2 bases from V and 0 bases from J, leaving 12 bases between. The sample taken for sequencing was peripheral blood. The chain uses TRBV5-4 and TRBJ2-1; maybe TRBD2 (5 bases). The TCR originated in a woman in her sixties with active COVID-19. The CDR3 is CASSFVTGNSYNEQFF. The CDR3 DNA reads as TGTGCCAGCAGCTTCGTAACGGGAAACTCCTACAATGAGCAGTTCTTC.